The 5 T cell receptor beta chains below were found in one sample sequenced in a study of T-cell memory formation after mild COVID-19. TCRdb re-called the 5' RACE reads through MiXCR, storing one row per CDR3 protein. This sample carries roughly 130,000 distinct CDR3 sequences, about 15% of them seen once, and the ten largest clones take approximately 5.5%. The sequenced sample was PBMCs or a T cell subset sorted from them (not recorded which). These TCRs come from a man between 18 and 29 years old who had mild COVID-19 (a few samples of this study predate the infection). Cell type and time point are not known.

This sequence joins TRBV6-5 and TRBJ1-3, with D possibly matching TRBD1 (5 bases). V was trimmed by 4 bases and J by 11 bases, leaving 21 bases between them. The germline CDR1 and CDR2 sequences are MNHEY and SVGAGI. The CDR3 totals 15 residues. The CDR3 region has the DNA TGTGCCAGCAGTTCATCGGGGACCCTAGGAAGGGCCATATATTTT. Translation: CASSSSGTLGRAIYF.

In this sample, this clonotype turned up a few times. The V call is TRBV19, the J call TRBJ2-5; weak D call: TRBD1 (5 bases). The CDR3 has 14 residues. V lost 1 base to trimming and J lost 3 bases, with 9 bases between them. Germline V lookup: CDR1 LNHDA, CDR2 SQIVND (reference sequence). CDR3 DNA sequence: TGTGCCAGTAGTATAGGGGGCGGAAAAGAGACCCAGTACTTC. It encodes CASSIGGGKETQYF. Together with reference TRBV19 and TRBJ2-5, the CDR3 gives the full variable domain: DGGITQSPKYLFRKEGQNVTLSCEQNLNHDAMYWYRQDPGQGLRLIYYSQIVNDFQKGDIAEGYSVSREKKESFPLTVTSAQKNPTAFYLCASSIGGGKETQYFGPGTRLLVL.

This clonotype was counted between two and nine times. This chain connects TRBV14 to TRBJ2-5, with TRBD2 identical over 8 bases. Germline V CDR1 and CDR2: SGHDN, FVKESK. This CDR3 is built from 13 residues. V was pared by 8 bases and J by 4 bases, with 6 bases of the junction left unmatched. The chain's CDR3 is CASQTSARETQYF. CDR3 nucleotide sequence: TGTGCCAGCCAGACTAGCGCGAGAGAGACCCAGTACTTC.

This clonotype came up many times. The V gene is TRBV20-1, the J gene TRBJ2-3; possibly TRBD1 for D (5 bases). CDR1 and CDR2 (germline): DFQATT, SNEGSKA (reference sequence). Trimming removed 5 bases at V and 0 bases at J, with 12 bases between. This CDR3 has 14 residues. The CDR3 here is CSAVEGASTDTQYF. The DNA of the CDR3 is TGCAGTGCTGTAGAAGGGGCGAGCACAGATACGCAGTATTTT.

At least ten counts were recorded for this clonotype. V gene TRBV6-1 combines with J gene TRBJ2-4; D not resolved. Trimming took 2 bases from V and 6 from J, leaving 8 bases between them. Germline loops: CDR1 MNHNS, CDR2 SASEGT. This CDR3 is built from 13 residues. Written as DNA, the CDR3 is TGTGCCAGCAGTGAAATCCAGTCAAACATTCAGTACTTC. Translating gives CASSEIQSNIQYF.